A selection of T cell receptor beta chains follows, all from one sample in a study of T cells in localized non-small cell lung cancer. Repertoires were generated with immunoSEQ multiplex PCR, while TCRdb's copy carries only in-frame clones and drops some. The profile shows under 150,000 clones, roughly 90% of them singletons. Sequencing used peripheral blood, obtained before any cancer treatment. The origin of the receptors is a female donor of 60 years or more with stage I lung adenocarcinoma. Each CDR3 is given with its conserved first and last residue. D genes are given only for firm matches. For some rows the clone size is stated as once, few or many, or as a class when expanded; others skip it.

v_call	j_call	clone_size	d_call	cdr3_aa	cdr3_nt
TRBV11-2	TRBJ1-5	NA	NA	CASSLDTAFSNQPQHF	TGTGCCAGCAGCTTAGATACAGCTTTTAGCAATCAGCCCCAGCATTTT
TRBV28	TRBJ2-1	NA	NA	CASSSPGPGNEQFF	TGTGCCAGCAGTTCACCAGGGCCAGGCAATGAGCAGTTCTTC
TRBV15	TRBJ2-7	NA	NA	CATSYWTDFSTYEQYF	TGTGCCACCAGCTATTGGACTGATTTTTCGACCTATGAGCAGTACTTC
TRBV18	TRBJ2-1	once	TRBD2	CASSPPPSGIYNEQFF	TGTGCCAGCTCACCACCGCCTAGCGGGATCTACAATGAGCAGTTCTTC
TRBV7-7	TRBJ1-3	NA	NA	CASSPSGNTIYF	TGTGCTAGCAGCCCATCTGGAAACACCATATATTTT
TRBV10-3	TRBJ2-7	NA	NA	CAISDRGLSSYEQYF	TGTGCCATCAGTGATCGGGGATTAAGCTCCTACGAGCAGTACTTC
TRBV28	TRBJ2-1	NA	NA	CASSFFSGASYNEQFF	TGTGCCAGCAGTTTTTTTAGCGGAGCCTCCTACAATGAGCAGTTCTTC
TRBV5-6	TRBJ2-7	once	NA	CASSRARGRYEQYF	TGTGCCAGCAGCCGTGCCAGGGGTCGATACGAGCAGTACTTC
TRBV7-9	TRBJ1-3	NA	NA	CASKLFPTIYF	TGTGCCAGCAAATTATTCCCCACCATATATTTT
TRBV2	TRBJ1-2	NA	TRBD1	CASSYLRGGDGYTF	TGTGCCAGCAGCTACCTCAGGGGGGGCGATGGCTACACCTTC